This T cell receptor beta chain was retrieved from a study of blood T cell repertoires in COVID-19. Study details: Whether acute or convalescent, the COVID-19 samples came from the United States, Italy and Spain. T cells, B-cell-depleted T cells, or PBMCs supplied cDNA or gDNA.

The CDR3 covers 15 residues. Losses at the gene ends were 4 bases for V and 2 bases for J; bases not matched to a gene: 5. The V gene's germline CDR1 is SGHTS and CDR2 YDEGEE. In the source study's methods: Nucleated cell counts were estimated from reference gene primer amplification. Assay: immunoSEQ multiplex PCR; the TCRdb copy retains only in-frame clones and omits some. Clonal size and the V and J genes are those of that table, whereas D and trimming came from the DNA. The data contain some 300,000 clones, approximately 89% of them singletons. Patients at the Seattle site were enrolled during active infection and followed longitudinally.

The V call is TRBV5-8, the J call TRBJ2-7; 11 bases agree with TRBD2. Material: peripheral blood. The TCR originated in a woman aged 25 to 39 with COVID-19, enrolled during active disease. CDR3 nucleotide sequence: TGTGCCAGCAGCCCCCGACTAGCGGGGACCTACGAGCAGTACGTC. Its protein is CASSPRLAGTYEQYV.